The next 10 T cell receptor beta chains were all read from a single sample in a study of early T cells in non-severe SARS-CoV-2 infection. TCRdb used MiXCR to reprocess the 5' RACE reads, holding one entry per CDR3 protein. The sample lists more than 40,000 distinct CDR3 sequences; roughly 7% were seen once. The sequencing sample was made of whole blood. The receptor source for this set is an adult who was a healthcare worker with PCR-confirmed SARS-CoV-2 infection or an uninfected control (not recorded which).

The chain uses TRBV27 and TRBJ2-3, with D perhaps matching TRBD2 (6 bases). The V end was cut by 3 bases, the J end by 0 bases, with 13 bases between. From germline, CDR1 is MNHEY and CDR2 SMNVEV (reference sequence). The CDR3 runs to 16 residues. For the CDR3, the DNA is TGTGCCAGCAGTTTTGTAGGAGGGGCTAGCACAGATACGCAGTATTTT. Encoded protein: CASSFVGGASTDTQYF.

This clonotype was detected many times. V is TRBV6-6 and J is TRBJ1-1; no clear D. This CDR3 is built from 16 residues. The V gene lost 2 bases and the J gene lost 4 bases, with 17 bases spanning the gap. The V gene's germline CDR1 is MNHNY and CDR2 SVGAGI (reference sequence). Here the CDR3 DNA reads TGTGCCAGCAGTTACCCTTTGATGGGGTCGGTCACTGAAGCTTTCTTT. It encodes CASSYPLMGSVTEAFF.

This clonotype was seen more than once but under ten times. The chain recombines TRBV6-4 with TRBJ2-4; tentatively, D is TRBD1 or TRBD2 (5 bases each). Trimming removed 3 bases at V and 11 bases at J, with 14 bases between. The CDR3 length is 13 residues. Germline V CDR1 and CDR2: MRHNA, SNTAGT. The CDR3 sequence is CASSEDPSGLQYF. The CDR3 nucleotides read TGTGCCAGCAGTGAAGACCCCTCGGGGCTTCAGTACTTC.

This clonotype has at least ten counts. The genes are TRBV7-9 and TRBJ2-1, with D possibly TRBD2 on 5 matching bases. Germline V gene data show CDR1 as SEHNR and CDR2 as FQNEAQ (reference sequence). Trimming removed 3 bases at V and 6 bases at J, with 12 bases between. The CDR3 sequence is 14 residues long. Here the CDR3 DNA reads TGTGCCAGCAGCTTTGAGAGGGATGGCAATGAGCAGTTCTTC. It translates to CASSFERDGNEQFF.

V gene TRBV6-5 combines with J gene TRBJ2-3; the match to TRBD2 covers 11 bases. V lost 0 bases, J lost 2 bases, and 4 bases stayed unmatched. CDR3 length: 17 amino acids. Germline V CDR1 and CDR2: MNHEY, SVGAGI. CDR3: CASSYSLSGGDTDTQYF. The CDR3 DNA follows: TGTGCCAGCAGTTACTCCCTTAGCGGGGGGGACACAGATACGCAGTATTTT.

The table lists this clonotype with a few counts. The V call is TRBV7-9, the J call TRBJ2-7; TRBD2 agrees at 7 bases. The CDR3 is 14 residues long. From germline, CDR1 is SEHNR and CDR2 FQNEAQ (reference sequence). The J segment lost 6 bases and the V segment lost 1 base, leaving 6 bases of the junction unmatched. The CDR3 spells CASSLVAGDGEQYF. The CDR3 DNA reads TGTGCCAGCAGCTTAGTTGCGGGGGACGGCGAGCAGTACTTC.

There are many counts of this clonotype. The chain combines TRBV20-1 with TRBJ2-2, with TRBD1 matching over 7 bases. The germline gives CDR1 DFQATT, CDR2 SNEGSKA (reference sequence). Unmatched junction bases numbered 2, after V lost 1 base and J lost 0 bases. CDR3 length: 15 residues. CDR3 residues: CSARGQGSNTGELFF. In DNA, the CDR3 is TGCAGTGCTAGAGGACAGGGATCGAACACCGGGGAGCTGTTTTTT.

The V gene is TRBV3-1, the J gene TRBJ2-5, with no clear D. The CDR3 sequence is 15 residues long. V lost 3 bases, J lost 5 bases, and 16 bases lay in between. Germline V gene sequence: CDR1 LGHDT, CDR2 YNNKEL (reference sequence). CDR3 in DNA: TGTGCCAGCAGCCAGTTTTTGCACCAAGGGGAGACCCAGTACTTC. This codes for CASSQFLHQGETQYF.

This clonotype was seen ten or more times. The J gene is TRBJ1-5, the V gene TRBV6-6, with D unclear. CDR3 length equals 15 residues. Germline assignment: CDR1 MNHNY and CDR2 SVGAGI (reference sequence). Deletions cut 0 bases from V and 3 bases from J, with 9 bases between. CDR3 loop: CASSYSSSLNQPQHF. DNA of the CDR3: TGTGCCAGCAGTTACTCGTCGAGCCTCAATCAGCCCCAGCATTTT.

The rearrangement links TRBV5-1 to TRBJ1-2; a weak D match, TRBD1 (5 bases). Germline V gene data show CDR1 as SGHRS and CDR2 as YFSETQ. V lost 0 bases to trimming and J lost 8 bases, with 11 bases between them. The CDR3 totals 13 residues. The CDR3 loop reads CASSLVGEYGYTF. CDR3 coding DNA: TGCGCCAGCAGCTTGGTGGGGGAGTACGGCTACACCTTC.